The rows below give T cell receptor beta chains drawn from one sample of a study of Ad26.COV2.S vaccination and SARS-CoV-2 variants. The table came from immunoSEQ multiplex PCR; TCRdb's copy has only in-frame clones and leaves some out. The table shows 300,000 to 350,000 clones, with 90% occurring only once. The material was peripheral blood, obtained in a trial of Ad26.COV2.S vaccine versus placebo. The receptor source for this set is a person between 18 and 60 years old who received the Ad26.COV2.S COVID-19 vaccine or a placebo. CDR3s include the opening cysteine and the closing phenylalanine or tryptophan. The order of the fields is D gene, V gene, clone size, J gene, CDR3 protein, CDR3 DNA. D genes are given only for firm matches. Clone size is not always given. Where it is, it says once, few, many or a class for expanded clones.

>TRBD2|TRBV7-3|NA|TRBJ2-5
CASSLDSGSRETQYF
TGTGCCAGCAGCTTAGATAGCGGGAGTAGAGAGACCCAGTACTTC
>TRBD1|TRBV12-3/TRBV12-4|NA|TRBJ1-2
CASSLKRTGGYTF
TGTGCCAGCAGTCTGAAACGGACAGGGGGCTACACCTTC
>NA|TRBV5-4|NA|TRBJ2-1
CASSFGGPAGAGEQFF
TGTGCCAGCAGCTTCGGGGGGCCCGCTGGGGCGGGTGAGCAGTTCTTC
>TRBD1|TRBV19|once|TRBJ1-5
CASSGTGGDNQPQHF
TGTGCCAGTAGTGGGACAGGGGGAGACAATCAGCCCCAGCATTTT
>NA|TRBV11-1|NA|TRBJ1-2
CASSPRYSTGDYGYTF
TGTGCCAGCAGCCCACGCTACTCTACCGGTGACTATGGCTACACCTTC
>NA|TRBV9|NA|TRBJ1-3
CASGSPGGLGNTIYF
TGTGCCAGCGGGAGTCCAGGCGGCCTGGGAAACACCATATATTTT
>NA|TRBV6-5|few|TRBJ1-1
CASSYQDEAFF
TGTGCCAGCAGTTACCAAGATGAAGCTTTCTTT
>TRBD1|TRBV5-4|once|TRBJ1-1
CASSSGTDTEAFF
TGTGCCAGCAGCAGCGGGACAGACACTGAAGCTTTCTTT
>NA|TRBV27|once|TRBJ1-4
CASSLTGAILRRGEKLFF
TGTGCCAGCAGTTTGACGGGGGCCATTTTACGGAGGGGTGAAAAACTGTTTTTT
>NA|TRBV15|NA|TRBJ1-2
CATSSRWIQGAKDSYGYTF
TGTGCCACCAGCAGCAGATGGATACAGGGCGCCAAAGACAGCTATGGCTACACCTTC
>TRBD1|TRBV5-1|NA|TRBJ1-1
CASSSGQGNTEAFF
TGCGCCAGCAGCTCCGGACAGGGGAACACTGAAGCTTTCTTT
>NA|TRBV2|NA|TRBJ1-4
CASSVGEGTNEKLFF
TGTGCCAGCAGTGTAGGCGAGGGAACCAATGAAAAACTGTTTTTT
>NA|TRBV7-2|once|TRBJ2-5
CASSFQTQYF
TGTGCCAGCAGCTTCCAGACCCAGTACTTC
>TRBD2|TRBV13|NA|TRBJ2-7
CASSLGGGGYEQYF
TGTGCCAGCAGCTTAGGCGGGGGGGGCTACGAGCAGTACTTC
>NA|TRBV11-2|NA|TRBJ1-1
CASSLATGHTEAFF
TGTGCCAGCAGCTTAGCGACCGGGCACACTGAAGCTTTCTTT
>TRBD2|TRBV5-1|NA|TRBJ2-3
CASSSGLAGGLTDTQYF
TGCGCCAGCAGCTCTGGACTAGCGGGGGGGCTTACAGATACGCAGTATTTT
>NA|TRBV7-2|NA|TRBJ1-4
CASSLVGQRNEKLFF
TGTGCCAGCAGCTTAGTCGGGCAGCGTAATGAAAAACTGTTTTTT
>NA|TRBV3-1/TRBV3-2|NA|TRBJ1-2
CASSQDGSSGTGYTF
TGTGCCAGCAGCCAGGATGGGTCCTCAGGGACTGGCTACACCTTC
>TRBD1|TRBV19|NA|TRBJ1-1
CASSAGQGLKAFF
TGTGCCAGTAGTGCCGGACAGGGCCTAAAAGCTTTCTTT
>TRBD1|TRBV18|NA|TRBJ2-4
CASSGTVAKNIQYF
TGTGCCAGCTCAGGGACAGTAGCCAAAAACATTCAGTACTTC
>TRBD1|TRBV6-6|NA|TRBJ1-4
CASTIQGVINEKLFF
TGTGCCAGCACTATACAGGGGGTGATTAATGAAAAACTGTTTTTT
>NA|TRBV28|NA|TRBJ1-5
CASSQNQPQHF
TGTGCCAGCAGCCAGAATCAGCCCCAGCATTTT
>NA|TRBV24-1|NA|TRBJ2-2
CATRSGGDTGELFF
TGTGCCACCAGATCTGGGGGCGACACCGGGGAGCTGTTTTTT
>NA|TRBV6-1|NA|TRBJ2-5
CASSEGVPRKTQYF
TGTGCCAGCAGTGAGGGGGTCCCGAGGAAGACCCAGTACTTC
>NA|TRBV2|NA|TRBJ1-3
CASGKTVSGNTIYF
TGTGCCAGCGGGAAAACAGTCTCTGGAAACACCATATATTTT
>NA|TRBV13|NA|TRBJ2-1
CASQSVEVDEQFF
TGTGCCAGCCAATCGGTAGAAGTCGATGAGCAGTTCTTC
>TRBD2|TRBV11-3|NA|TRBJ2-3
CASSPHGVLAGGPTDTQYF
TGTGCCAGCAGCCCCCATGGAGTACTAGCGGGAGGACCCACAGATACGCAGTATTTT
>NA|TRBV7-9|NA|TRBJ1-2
CASSTTDSYGYTF
TGTGCCAGCAGCACAACGGACAGCTATGGCTACACCTTC
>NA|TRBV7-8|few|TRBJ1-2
CASSEDSGKSYGYTF
TGTGCCAGCAGCGAGGACAGCGGGAAATCTTATGGCTACACCTTC
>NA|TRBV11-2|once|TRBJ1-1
CASSSDRGQWGMNTEAFF
TGTGCCAGCAGCTCTGACCGAGGGCAGTGGGGCATGAACACTGAAGCTTTCTTT
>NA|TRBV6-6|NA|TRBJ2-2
CASSTTANGELFF
TGTGCCAGCAGTACGACTGCGAACGGGGAGCTGTTTTTT
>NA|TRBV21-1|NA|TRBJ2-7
CASSKYSTGTLVTYEQYF
TGTGCCAGCAGCAAATACTCAACCGGGACACTCGTGACCTACGAGCAGTACTTC
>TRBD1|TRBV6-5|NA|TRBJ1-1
CASSSRTGWMGTEAFF
TGTGCCAGCAGTTCCCGGACAGGGTGGATGGGAACTGAAGCTTTCTTT
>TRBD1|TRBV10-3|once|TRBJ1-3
CAISVSPPRRDSSGNTIYF
TGTGCCATCAGTGTGAGCCCCCCACGGAGGGACAGCTCTGGAAACACCATATATTTT
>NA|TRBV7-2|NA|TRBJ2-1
CASSRVGASYNEQFF
TGTGCCAGCAGCCGGGTGGGGGCCTCCTACAATGAGCAGTTCTTC